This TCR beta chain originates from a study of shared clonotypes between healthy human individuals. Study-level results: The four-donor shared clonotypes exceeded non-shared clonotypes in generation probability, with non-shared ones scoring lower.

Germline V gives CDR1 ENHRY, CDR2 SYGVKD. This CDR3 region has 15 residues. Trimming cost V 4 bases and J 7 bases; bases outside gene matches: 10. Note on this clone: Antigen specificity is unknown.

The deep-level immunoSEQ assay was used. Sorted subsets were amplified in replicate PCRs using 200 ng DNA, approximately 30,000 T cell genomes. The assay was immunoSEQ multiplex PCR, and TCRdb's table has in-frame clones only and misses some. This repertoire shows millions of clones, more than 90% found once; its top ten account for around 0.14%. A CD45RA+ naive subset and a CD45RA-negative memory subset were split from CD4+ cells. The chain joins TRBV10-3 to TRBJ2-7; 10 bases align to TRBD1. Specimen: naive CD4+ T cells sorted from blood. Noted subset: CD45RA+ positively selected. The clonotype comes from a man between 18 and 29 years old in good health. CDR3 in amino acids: CAISVGTGEFSEQYF. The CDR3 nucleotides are TGTGCCATCAGTGTTGGGACAGGGGAATTTAGTGAGCAGTACTTC.